Listed here are 30 T cell receptor beta chains from one sample, sequenced in a study of cytomegalovirus exposure and HLA in healthy donors. The PCR made use of 60 Vbeta and 13 Jbeta primers. The repertoire was sequenced with immunoSEQ multiplex PCR; TCRdb's copy has only in-frame clones and lacks some. The data contain approximately 190,000 clones, about four fifths of them singletons. Sequenced material: PBMCs. These receptors originate from a woman under 30 in good health and CMV-seronegative.

This chain links TRBV4-3 with TRBJ1-2; D is perhaps TRBD1 (5 bases). V lost 2 bases and J lost 0, with 10 bases in between. Germline V CDR1 and CDR2: LGHNA, YSLEER. This CDR3 contains 15 residues. CDR3 nucleotides: TGCGCCAGCAGCCAATACCTGACAGCTAACTATGGCTACACCTTC. Encoded protein: CASSQYLTANYGYTF.

The chain recombines TRBV18 with TRBJ2-7, with a weak D call TRBD2 (6 bases). CDR1 and CDR2 from the germline V gene are KGHSH and LQKENI. CDR3 length: 17 residues. V was pared by 3 bases and J by 5 bases, with 23 bases between. DNA for the CDR3: TGTGCCAGCTCACCGGTAGCCGGAGGGTCGGAAAGCCACGAGCAGTACTTC. As protein: CASSPVAGGSESHEQYF.

The chain links TRBV7-2 to TRBJ1-1; 8 bases match TRBD1. V lost 11 bases to trimming and J lost 4 bases; unmatched junction nucleotides: 15. CDR3 length: 15 amino acids. Per germline, CDR1 SGHTA and CDR2 FQGNSA. Written as DNA, the CDR3 is TGTGCCGGCATCAGCCACCCAGGGGGCGTCACTGAAGCTTTCTTT. Its protein is CAGISHPGGVTEAFF.

The chain combines TRBV30 with TRBJ2-3, with D tentatively TRBD2 (5 bases). Trimming took off 3 bases at V and 6 bases at J, with 19 bases between the two ends. The CDR3 contains 15 residues. Germline V gene lookup returns CDR1 GTSNPN and CDR2 SVGIG (reference sequence). The CDR3 is CAWRTGWALADTQYF. CDR3 coding DNA: TGTGCCTGGAGAACGGGATGGGCATTGGCGGATACGCAGTATTTT.

The genes are TRBV5-6 and TRBJ1-5; D is uncertain. The V end was cut by 4 bases, the J end by 2 bases, with 13 bases between. CDR1 is SGHDT, CDR2 YYEEEE, per germline. CDR3 size: 15 residues. The chain's CDR3 is CASSVTGLGNQPQHF. The CDR3 DNA sequence: TGTGCCAGCAGCGTGACGGGGTTAGGCAATCAGCCCCAGCATTTT.

The chain carries TRBV5-4 and TRBJ2-3, with 7 bases aligning to TRBD2. Germline trimming cut 3 bases from V and 3 bases from J; bases unmatched to any gene: 4. The CDR3 covers 14 residues. The germline V gene has CDR1 SGHNT and CDR2 YYREEE (reference sequence). The CDR3 DNA sequence: TGTGCCAGCAGCTGGGGGGGGATTACAGATACGCAGTATTTT. Protein: CASSWGGITDTQYF.

DNA of the CDR3: TGCGCCAGCAGCCACATGGCTAGCGCCACCTACAATGAGCAGTTCTTC. This sequence encodes CASSHMASATYNEQFF. The gene calls are TRBV4-1 and TRBJ2-1; weak D call: TRBD2 (6 bases). Trimming removed 3 bases at V and 2 bases at J, with 14 bases between. CDR3 size: 16 residues. Germline V gene sequence: CDR1 MGHRA, CDR2 YSYEKL.

The V and J genes are TRBV7-9 and TRBJ1-6; D might be TRBD1 (5 bases). The CDR3 runs to 16 residues. Trimming removed 3 bases from V and 7 bases from J, with 16 bases in between. Germline-derived CDR1 and CDR2 are SEHNR and FQNEAQ (reference sequence). Here the CDR3 reads CASSFASPEGNSPLHF. The DNA for the CDR3 is TGTGCCAGCAGCTTCGCCTCGCCGGAGGGGAATTCACCCCTCCACTTT. The whole variable domain, remainder taken from reference TRBV7-9 and TRBJ1-6, is DTGVSQNPRHKITKRGQNVTFRCDPISEHNRLYWYRQTLGQGPEFLTYFQNEAQLEKSRLLSDRFSAERPKGSFSTLEIQRTEQGDSAMYLCASSFASPEGNSPLHFGNGTRLTVT.

The chain uses TRBV11-3 and TRBJ1-5; D not resolved. V lost 1 base and J 5 bases, leaving 9 bases between the germline ends. The CDR3 is made up of 14 amino acids. Germline V CDR1 and CDR2: SGHNT, YENEEA. Written as DNA, the CDR3 is TGTGCCAGCAGCTTAGGAGGCGGGGATCAGCCCCAGCATTTT. This translates into CASSLGGGDQPQHF.

The chain has TRBV28 and TRBJ2-7; maybe TRBD2 (5 bases). CDR1 is MDHEN, CDR2 SYDVKM, per germline. The ends were cut back, 1 base at V and 7 bases at J, with 14 bases in the middle. This CDR3 has 14 residues. CDR3 in amino acids: CASSLLQSTGEQYF. The CDR3 coding sequence is TGTGCCAGCAGTTTATTACAATCAACGGGGGAGCAGTACTTC.

The genes are TRBV19 and TRBJ2-7; D possibly corresponds to TRBD2 (6 bases). The V gene lost 1 base and the J gene lost 5 bases, with 12 bases spanning the gap. Per germline, CDR1 LNHDA and CDR2 SQIVND (reference sequence). The CDR3 runs 14 residues. The CDR3 sequence: CASSIVPGRNEQYF. The CDR3, as DNA: TGTGCCAGTAGTATAGTCCCAGGGAGGAACGAGCAGTACTTC.

This clone was recorded once. The chain links TRBV27 to TRBJ2-7, with TRBD1 matching 11 bases. Unmatched junction bases numbered 10, after V lost 0 bases and J lost 3 bases. Germline values: CDR1 MNHEY, CDR2 SMNVEV (reference sequence). The CDR3 extends over 18 amino acids. The CDR3 DNA reads TGTGCCAGCAGTTTATCGGGACAGGGGGGCCCCGGATACTACGAGCAGTACTTC. Translating gives CASSLSGQGGPGYYEQYF.

This chain links TRBV27 with TRBJ2-7; TRBD1 is a possible D gene (6 bases). CDR3 size: 16 residues. V lost 9 bases and J lost 2, with 23 bases in between. The germline V gene has CDR1 MNHEY and CDR2 SMNVEV (reference sequence). CDR3 sequence reads: CARTLQGANLPYEQYV. CDR3 DNA: TGTGCCAGGACCTTACAGGGAGCGAACCTACCCTACGAGCAGTACGTC.

The chain carries TRBV9 and TRBJ2-3; 7 positions match TRBD2. Germline V gene sequence: CDR1 SGDLS, CDR2 YYNGEE. This CDR3 has 16 amino acids. J was trimmed by 4 bases and V by 4 bases; bases with no gene match: 12. The DNA of the CDR3 is TGTGCCAGCAGCCCACAGAGTGCGGGAGCAGCAGATACGCAGTATTTT. It specifies CASSPQSAGAADTQYF. The full variable domain, with the rest looked up from reference TRBV9 and TRBJ2-3, is DSGVTQTPKHLITATGQRVTLRCSPRSGDLSVYWYQQSLDQGLQFLIQYYNGEERAKGNILERFSAQQFPDLHSELNLSSLELGDSALYFCASSPQSAGAADTQYFGPGTRLTVL.

J is TRBJ2-7 and V is TRBV27; D unclear. CDR1 MNHEY and CDR2 SMNVEV come from the germline V gene (reference sequence). CDR3 length: 13 residues. Trimming took 5 bases from V and 2 from J, leaving 10 bases between them. In DNA, the CDR3 is TGTGCCAGCAGTCGTAGACTCACCTACGAGCAGTACTTC. Translation: CASSRRLTYEQYF.

In this sample, this clone turned up a few times. This chain uses TRBV4-2 with TRBJ2-7; TRBD1 aligns across 8 bases. The germline V gene encodes CDR1 LGHNA and CDR2 YNFKEQ. This CDR3 is built from 16 residues. V shed 0 bases, J shed 0 bases, and the junction held 4 bases outside the gene matches. The CDR3 region is CASSQDRGQVSYEQYF. For the CDR3, the DNA is TGTGCCAGCAGCCAAGATAGGGGACAGGTCTCCTACGAGCAGTACTTC.

The chain couples TRBV6-1 to TRBJ1-5; D not resolved. This CDR3 contains 13 residues. Germline V gives CDR1 MNHNS, CDR2 SASEGT. V was trimmed by 10 bases and J by 1 base, leaving 11 bases between them. Written as DNA, the CDR3 is TGTGCCACCGAGTCTCTAAGCAATCAGCCCCAGCATTTT. Its protein product is CATESLSNQPQHF.

The chain links TRBV7-2 to TRBJ2-2, with TRBD2 matching over 7 bases. The ends lost 5 bases at V and 2 bases at J; junction bases unmatched: 5. Germline CDR1 is SGHTA and CDR2 is FQGNSA. The CDR3 loop spans 15 amino acids. For the CDR3, the DNA is TGTGCCAGCAGCCCCGGGACTACAAACACCGGGGAGCTGTTTTTT. Translating gives CASSPGTTNTGELFF.

The rearrangement links TRBV9 to TRBJ2-7; 9 nucleotides line up with TRBD2. The CDR3 has 17 residues. The ends lost 0 bases at V and 2 bases at J; junction bases unmatched: 9. Looked up from germline, CDR1 is SGDLS and CDR2 is YYNGEE. CDR3 sequence reads: CASSVGEGREGTYEQYF. Written as DNA, the CDR3 is TGTGCCAGCAGCGTAGGGGAGGGGCGGGAGGGTACCTACGAGCAGTACTTC. Full variable domain (missing parts from reference TRBV9 and TRBJ2-7): DSGVTQTPKHLITATGQRVTLRCSPRSGDLSVYWYQQSLDQGLQFLIQYYNGEERAKGNILERFSAQQFPDLHSELNLSSLELGDSALYFCASSVGEGREGTYEQYFGPGTRLTVT.

The chain carries TRBV7-9 and TRBJ2-5, with D hard to call. Germline CDR1 SEHNR, CDR2 FQNEAQ (reference sequence). The V end lost 4 bases, the J end lost 4 bases, and 4 bases lay between the germline ends. The CDR3 runs 11 residues. CDR3 loop: CASSYTETQYF. CDR3 nucleotide sequence: TGTGCCAGCAGCTACACAGAGACCCAGTACTTC.

The chain joins TRBV19 to TRBJ2-3; the D gene is possibly TRBD2 (6 bases). Per the germline V gene, CDR1 is LNHDA and CDR2 is SQIVND (reference sequence). This CDR3 region has 14 residues. The V end was cut by 4 bases, the J end by 1 base, with 9 bases between. CDR3 residues: CASSRGGGTDTQYF. The CDR3 bases are TGTGCCAGTAGTAGGGGCGGGGGCACAGATACGCAGTATTTT.

The chain employs TRBV2 and TRBJ2-3; 7 nucleotides match TRBD1. Germline CDR1 and CDR2: SNHLY and FYNNEI. V gave up 6 bases and J gave up 2 bases; unmatched junction bases: 11. The CDR3 length is 16 residues. CDR3 sequence: CASSTGQRIFTDTQYF. CDR3 nucleotide sequence: TGTGCCAGCAGCACGGGACAGCGGATTTTCACAGATACGCAGTATTTT. Full variable domain (missing parts from reference TRBV2 and TRBJ2-3): EPEVTQTPSHQVTQMGQEVILRCVPISNHLYFYWYRQILGQKVEFLVSFYNNEISEKSEIFDDQFSVERPDGSNFTLKIRSTKLEDSAMYFCASSTGQRIFTDTQYFGPGTRLTVL.

The V call is TRBV6-1, the J call TRBJ2-2, with a weak D call TRBD1 (5 bases). This CDR3 region has 16 residues. Deletions cut 4 bases from V and 5 bases from J, with 17 bases between. The germline gives CDR1 MNHNS, CDR2 SASEGT. Written as DNA, the CDR3 is TGTGCCAGCAGTGTCTTGACAGAGGTGAAAACCGGGGAGCTGTTTTTT. Encoded protein: CASSVLTEVKTGELFF.

This chain joins TRBV27 and TRBJ2-3; TRBD2 matches at 12 bases. This CDR3 is 18 amino acids long. CDR1 is MNHEY and CDR2 is SMNVEV in the germline V gene (reference sequence). The V segment lost 6 bases and the J segment 4 bases; nucleotides outside the gene matches: 14. In DNA form, the CDR3 reads TGTGCCAGCAGCCCCTTGACTAGCGGGAGTTTGGGACCAGATACGCAGTATTTT. Amino acids: CASSPLTSGSLGPDTQYF.

In the case of this clone: Other DNA sequences in the sample encode the same CDR3. The V and J genes are TRBV9 and TRBJ2-1; TRBD2 might be the D (5 bases). The CDR3 is 15 amino acids. Per the germline V gene, CDR1 is SGDLS and CDR2 is YYNGEE. Trimming took off 0 bases at V and 1 base at J, with 8 bases between the two ends. The DNA of the CDR3 is TGTGCCAGCAGCGTAGTCGCGGGTTCCTACAATGAGCAGTTCTTC. Translating it yields CASSVVAGSYNEQFF. The variable domain in full, with the rest retrieved from reference TRBV9 and TRBJ2-1, is DSGVTQTPKHLITATGQRVTLRCSPRSGDLSVYWYQQSLDQGLQFLIQYYNGEERAKGNILERFSAQQFPDLHSELNLSSLELGDSALYFCASSVVAGSYNEQFFGPGTRLTVL.

The chain combines TRBV6-5 with TRBJ2-7; no definite D call. This CDR3 has 11 residues. Trimming left V 9 bases short and J 0 bases short, with 6 bases between. Per the germline V gene, CDR1 is MNHEY and CDR2 is SVGAGI. Written as DNA, the CDR3 is TGTGCCAGTAGGAGCTCCTACGAGCAGTACTTC. It yields the protein CASRSSYEQYF.

Details on this clone: The junction departs from germline at one end; a sequencing error may be responsible. This rearrangement joins TRBV7-9 to TRBJ2-2, with 8 positions matching TRBD1. The CDR3 runs 17 residues. Germline-derived CDR1 and CDR2 are SEHNR and FQNEAQ (reference sequence). The CDR3 sequence: CSSSPGVRGPDTGELFF. DNA for the CDR3: TGTTCCAGCAGCCCTGGGGTCAGGGGGCCAGACACCGGGGAGCTGTTTTTT. Together with reference TRBV7-9 and TRBJ2-2, the CDR3 gives the full variable domain: DTGVSQNPRHKITKRGQNVTFRCDPISEHNRLYWYRQTLGQGPEFLTYFQNEAQLEKSRLLSDRFSAERPKGSFSTLEIQRTEQGDSAMYLCSSSPGVRGPDTGELFFGEGSRLTVL.

The chain uses TRBV29-1 and TRBJ2-1; D gene unclear. Between the trimmed V and J ends, which lost 4 bases and 7 bases, there was a span of 8 bases. The length of the CDR3 is 11 residues. Germline V CDR1 and CDR2: SQVTM, ANQGSEA. Here the CDR3 DNA reads TGCAGCGTTGCTAGATGGAATGAGCAGTTCTTC. Its translation: CSVARWNEQFF.

The J gene is TRBJ2-1, the V gene TRBV19; 13 bases line up with TRBD2. The CDR3 sequence is 15 residues long. CDR1 and CDR2 (germline): LNHDA, SQIVND (reference sequence). The V and J ends lost 6 bases and 9 bases, in that order; junction bases with no gene match: 8. CDR3 nucleotide sequence: TGTGCCAGTAGGTTAACTAGCGGGAGGGCCGGTGAGCAGTTCTTC. It codes for CASRLTSGRAGEQFF. Using reference TRBV19 and TRBJ2-1 for the parts outside the CDR3, the full variable domain is DGGITQSPKYLFRKEGQNVTLSCEQNLNHDAMYWYRQDPGQGLRLIYYSQIVNDFQKGDIAEGYSVSREKKESFPLTVTSAQKNPTAFYLCASRLTSGRAGEQFFGPGTRLTVL.

This sequence joins TRBV10-2 and TRBJ2-1; TRBD2 might be the D (6 bases). CDR3 length: 15 residues. The ends were cut back, 0 bases at V and 9 bases at J, with 15 bases in the middle. Per the germline V gene, CDR1 is WSHSY and CDR2 is SAAADI. The CDR3 here is CASSESELAFTEQFF. The DNA for the CDR3 is TGCGCCAGCAGTGAGTCGGAGCTAGCGTTTACTGAGCAGTTCTTC.